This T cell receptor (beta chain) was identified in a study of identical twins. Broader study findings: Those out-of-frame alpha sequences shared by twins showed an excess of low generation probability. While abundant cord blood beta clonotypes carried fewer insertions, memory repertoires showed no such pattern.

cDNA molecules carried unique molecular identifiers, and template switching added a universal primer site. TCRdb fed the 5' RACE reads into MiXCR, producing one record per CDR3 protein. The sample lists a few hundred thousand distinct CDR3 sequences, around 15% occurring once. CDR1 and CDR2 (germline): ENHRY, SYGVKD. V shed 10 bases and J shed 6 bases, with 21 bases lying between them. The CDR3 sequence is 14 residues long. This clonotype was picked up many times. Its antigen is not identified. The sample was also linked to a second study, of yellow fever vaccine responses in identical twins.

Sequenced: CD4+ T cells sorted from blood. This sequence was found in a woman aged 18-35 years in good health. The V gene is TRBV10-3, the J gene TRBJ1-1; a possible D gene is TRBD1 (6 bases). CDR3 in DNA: TGTGCCACCCACGACTCACAGGGTCTGGCTGAAGCTTTCTTT. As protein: CATHDSQGLAEAFF.